This record covers a single T cell receptor (beta chain). Antigen: not known. The table came from immunoSEQ multiplex PCR; TCRdb's copy has only in-frame clones and leaves some out. The data hold 10,000 to 15,000 clones, with around 85% observed a single time. These data belong to a study of PD-1 blockade in classical Hodgkin lymphoma. Turning to the study itself: On a schedule of every 2 weeks, patients received nivolumab 3 mg/kg intravenously.

Points from the study as a whole: Newly diagnosed and completely responding patients shared comparable baseline diversity.

Every patient had relapsed following autologous stem cell transplantation, and cohorts differed in brentuximab vedotin exposure. Magnetic negative selection was used to purify CD8+ T cells from thawed PBMCs. The CDR3 totals 13 residues. V lost 4 bases and J lost 2; bases outside the gene matches: 3. Germline V gene lookup returns CDR1 SGHDT and CDR2 YYEEEE. V and J are TRBV5-6 and TRBJ2-7, with 7 bases identical to TRBD2. The source material was CD8+ T cells from blood, sampled at baseline. This receptor was obtained from a human donor with classical Hodgkin lymphoma. This chain's CDR3 is CASSTGLAYEQYF. The DNA for the CDR3 is TGTGCCAGCAGCACAGGACTAGCCTACGAGCAGTACTTC.